Presented here are 29 T cell receptor beta chains from one specimen sequenced in a study of immune cell composition in non-small cell lung cancer. Sequencing was performed with immunoSEQ multiplex PCR; in TCRdb, only in-frame clones are kept and a portion is missing. Altogether about 8,000 clones are present, roughly 78% being singletons, with the ten largest covering approximately 12%. Sequenced sample: lung tumor tissue. These receptors were taken from a human donor with non-small cell lung cancer.

The J gene is TRBJ1-4, the V gene TRBV9; 9 bases line up with TRBD1. CDR3 length: 14 amino acids. The V gene's germline CDR1 is SGDLS and CDR2 YYNGEE. V shed 0 bases and J 8 bases; nucleotides not matched to a gene: 2. The DNA for the CDR3 is TGTGCCAGCAGCGTAGGAGGGACAGGGGAAAAACTGTTTTTT. Translated, it gives CASSVGGTGEKLFF.

The chain couples TRBV7-9 to TRBJ1-5, with D maybe TRBD1 (6 bases). The CDR3 has 14 amino acids. Between the trimmed V and J ends, which lost 5 bases and 5 bases, there was a span of 13 bases. Germline CDR1 SEHNR, CDR2 FQNEAQ (reference sequence). For the CDR3, the DNA is TGTGCCAGCAGCACCAGGGGAGGGGATCAGCCCCAGCATTTT. Amino acid sequence: CASSTRGGDQPQHF.

The rearrangement links TRBV4-3 to TRBJ1-1; no clear D. CDR1 LGHNA and CDR2 YSLEER come from the germline V gene. The CDR3 length is 15 residues. Between the trimmed V and J ends, which lost 0 bases and 7 bases, there was a span of 15 bases. In DNA, the CDR3 is TGCGCCAGCAGCCAAGATCTTGGGGAAGCCTATGAAGCTTTCTTT. The encoded protein is CASSQDLGEAYEAFF.

This clone turned up a few times. The chain uses TRBV28 and TRBJ1-2, with a possible D match to TRBD1 (5 bases). V dropped 6 bases and J dropped 3 bases, with 11 bases sitting between them. This CDR3 has 13 amino acids. Germline V gene lookup returns CDR1 MDHEN and CDR2 SYDVKM. CDR3 in DNA: TGTGCCAGCAGCTTGGACACTTACTATGGCTACACCTTC. Protein product: CASSLDTYYGYTF.

V is TRBV29-1 and J is TRBJ2-7; D is ambiguous. V was trimmed by 2 bases and J by 2 bases, leaving 13 bases between them. Per the germline V gene, CDR1 is SQVTM and CDR2 is ANQGSEA. The CDR3 spans 14 residues. The CDR3 DNA follows: TGCAGCGTTGAAAGGACGCAGCCACCCTACGAGCAGTACTTC. It yields the protein CSVERTQPPYEQYF.

The V call is TRBV5-5, the J call TRBJ2-7, with a possible D match to TRBD1 (5 bases). This CDR3 has 14 amino acids. The germline gives CDR1 SGHKS, CDR2 YYEKEE (reference sequence). V lost 3 bases and J 3 bases, leaving 13 bases between the germline ends. CDR3 nucleotide sequence: TGTGCCAGCAGCTCGATGACAGCTGTCTACGAGCAGTACTTC. Protein sequence: CASSSMTAVYEQYF.

The genes are TRBV7-9 and TRBJ2-3, with D hard to call. Germline assignment: CDR1 SEHNR and CDR2 FQNEAQ (reference sequence). V lost 7 bases and J 0 bases, leaving 14 bases between the germline ends. The CDR3 covers 15 residues. DNA of the CDR3: TGTGCCAGCAAGCAGACGGCTCCTAGCACAGATACGCAGTATTTT. Protein product: CASKQTAPSTDTQYF.

V gene TRBV19 combines with J gene TRBJ2-7; possible D gene TRBD2, 6 bases. The germline gives CDR1 LNHDA, CDR2 SQIVND (reference sequence). This CDR3 has 14 amino acids. V lost 7 bases to trimming and J lost 9 bases, with 22 bases between them. This chain's CDR3 is CASTPKGLFQGQYF. Here the CDR3 DNA reads TGTGCCAGTACCCCAAAAGGACTATTCCAAGGGCAGTACTTC.

The chain uses TRBV15 and TRBJ2-7; 10 bases are shared with TRBD2. The CDR3 sequence is 16 residues long. The J segment lost 4 bases and the V segment lost 5 bases, leaving 11 bases of the junction unmatched. Per germline, CDR1 LNHNV and CDR2 YYDKDF (reference sequence). The CDR3 sequence: CATSWGGSGGPYEQYF. The CDR3 nucleotides are TGTGCCACCAGCTGGGGGGGTAGCGGGGGGCCATACGAGCAGTACTTC.

The CDR3 here is CASSGPAGNSPLHF. The DNA for the CDR3 is TGTGCCAGCAGCGGACCCGCAGGGAATTCACCCCTCCACTTT. The V gene is TRBV9, the J gene TRBJ1-6; D is possibly TRBD1 (5 bases). The CDR3 contains 14 residues. Germline assignment: CDR1 SGDLS and CDR2 YYNGEE. Trimming removed 3 bases at V and 7 bases at J, with 11 bases between.

The chain carries TRBV7-2 and TRBJ1-2; no definite D call. CDR1 and CDR2 from the germline V gene are SGHTA and FQGNSA. With 1 base removed from V and 7 bases from J, the gap between germline ends came to 16 bases. The CDR3 extends over 15 amino acids. CDR3 coding DNA: TGTGCCAGCAGCTTAGAAGGCAATCAGCGGCGTGGCTACACCTTC. Its protein product is CASSLEGNQRRGYTF.

The V gene is TRBV6-5, the J gene TRBJ2-7; 7 bases map to TRBD1. CDR3 length: 15 amino acids. V was pared by 2 bases and J by 2 bases, with 6 bases of the junction left unmatched. Germline V gives CDR1 MNHEY, CDR2 SVGAGI. Here the CDR3 DNA reads TGTGCCAGCAGTTACGGGACAGCTACCACCTACGAGCAGTACTTC. This encodes CASSYGTATTYEQYF.

This chain connects TRBV6-6 to TRBJ2-5, with D unclear. The V end lost 2 bases, the J end lost 5 bases, and 6 bases lay between the germline ends. The V gene's germline CDR1 is MNHNY and CDR2 SVGAGI (reference sequence). There are 12 residues in the CDR3. CDR3: CASSYGQETQYF. The CDR3 nucleotides are TGTGCCAGCAGTTACGGCCAGGAGACCCAGTACTTC.

This chain connects TRBV7-9 to TRBJ2-7, with D perhaps TRBD2 (5 bases). The CDR3 is 12 amino acids. V was pared by 4 bases and J by 9 bases, with 13 bases between. The V gene's germline CDR1 is SEHNR and CDR2 FQNEAQ (reference sequence). CDR3: CASSSRDLAQYF. The CDR3 nucleotides are TGTGCCAGCAGCTCGAGGGATCTTGCGCAGTACTTC.

The V gene is TRBV19, the J gene TRBJ1-1, with D maybe TRBD1 (6 bases). V dropped 3 bases and J dropped 5 bases, with 16 bases sitting between them. CDR1 is LNHDA and CDR2 is SQIVND in the germline V gene (reference sequence). The CDR3 covers 15 residues. As DNA, the CDR3 is TGTGCCAGTAGTATCTTGGGGGGCTTGGGGACTGAAGCTTTCTTT. It codes for CASSILGGLGTEAFF.

This clone was detected a few times. The chain joins TRBV18 to TRBJ1-1, with D maybe TRBD1 (5 bases). The CDR3 totals 11 residues. Deletions cut 0 bases from V and 14 bases from J, with 10 bases between. The V gene's germline CDR1 is KGHSH and CDR2 LQKENI. DNA for the CDR3: TGTGCCAGCTCACCACCGGGACCTCTCTTCTTT. Translated: CASSPPGPLFF.

This clone was counted between two and nine times. V is TRBV18 and J is TRBJ1-2; TRBD1 agrees at 9 bases. CDR1 is KGHSH, CDR2 LQKENI, per germline. This CDR3 is built from 17 residues. V trimming: 3 bases; J trimming: 1 base; junction bases outside the gene matches: 9. DNA for the CDR3: TGTGCCAGCTCACCCCTAAGGACAGGGGCAGATAACTATGGCTACACCTTC. Protein product: CASSPLRTGADNYGYTF. The complete variable domain, with remaining parts taken from reference TRBV18 and TRBJ1-2, reads NAGVMQNPRHLVRRRGQEARLRCSPMKGHSHVYWYRQLPEEGLKFMVYLQKENIIDESGMPKERFSAEFPKEGPSILRIQQVVRGDSAAYFCASSPLRTGADNYGYTFGSGTRLTVV.

This chain links TRBV29-1 with TRBJ1-1, with a weak D call TRBD1 (6 bases). The germline CDR1 and CDR2 sequences are SQVTM and ANQGSEA. The CDR3 has 16 amino acids. The ends were cut back, 7 bases at V and 6 bases at J, with 27 bases in the middle. CDR3 sequence reads: CSAHGGGEGSEAEAFF. CDR3 nucleotides: TGCAGCGCTCATGGAGGGGGTGAAGGGTCAGAAGCTGAAGCTTTCTTT.

This clone turned up a few times. The chain joins TRBV27 to TRBJ1-6; D gene ambiguous. With 6 bases removed from V and 6 bases from J, the gap between germline ends came to 9 bases. CDR1 and CDR2 from the germline V gene are MNHEY and SMNVEV (reference sequence). The CDR3 consists of 13 residues. CDR3 sequence reads: CASRYAANSPLHF. In nucleotides, the CDR3 is TGTGCCAGCAGATACGCTGCTAATTCACCCCTCCACTTT.

The chain joins TRBV4-3 to TRBJ1-2, with D tentatively TRBD1 (5 bases). The CDR3 runs 15 residues. Germline V gene lookup returns CDR1 LGHNA and CDR2 YSLEER. Trimming cost V 5 bases and J 4 bases, with 17 bases left between them. The CDR3 sequence: CASSSGTEFLYGYTF. The CDR3 nucleotides read TGCGCCAGCAGCTCCGGGACGGAATTTCTCTATGGCTACACCTTC.

The chain carries TRBV7-9 and TRBJ1-1; the D is unclear. The CDR3 has 14 amino acids. The V end lost 2 bases, the J end lost 6 bases, and 13 bases lay between the germline ends. Germline CDR1 is SEHNR and CDR2 is FQNEAQ (reference sequence). The chain's CDR3 is CASSLTDGSAEAFF. CDR3 in DNA: TGTGCCAGCAGCTTAACGGACGGTTCCGCTGAAGCTTTCTTT.

V usage is TRBV6-1 and J usage is TRBJ2-5; 11 nucleotides line up with TRBD2. The CDR3 contains 14 residues. Germline CDR1 MNHNS, CDR2 SASEGT. V lost 10 bases and J lost 2; bases outside the gene matches: 6. The CDR3 loop reads CATRASGGQETQYF. CDR3 DNA: TGTGCCACCAGAGCTAGCGGGGGGCAAGAGACCCAGTACTTC.

In its sample, this clone was seen a few times. The chain uses TRBV6-5 and TRBJ1-5, with no clear D. Per the germline V gene, CDR1 is MNHEY and CDR2 is SVGAGI. The CDR3 runs to 13 residues. The germline V and J ends were trimmed by 5 bases and 7 bases, with 12 bases remaining between them. In DNA, the CDR3 is TGTGCCAGCAGTGACACGTTAAGGCAGCCCCAGCATTTT. Protein sequence: CASSDTLRQPQHF.

This clone was observed a single time. The chain carries TRBV11-2 and TRBJ1-6; 9 bases match TRBD1. Germline V gives CDR1 SGHAT, CDR2 FQNNGV. Trimming at V came to 6 bases and at J to 5 bases, leaving 8 bases not matched to a gene. The CDR3 has 16 residues. CDR3: CASRGGTGMNNSPLHF. In DNA, the CDR3 is TGTGCCAGCAGGGGGGGGACAGGGATGAATAATTCACCCCTCCACTTT.

This clone has a handful of counts. The chain couples TRBV5-4 to TRBJ2-1; no firm D call. CDR1 SGHNT and CDR2 YYREEE come from the germline V gene (reference sequence). The V end lost 4 bases, the J end lost 0 bases, and 5 bases lay between the germline ends. The CDR3 totals 13 residues. This chain's CDR3 is CASSPISYNEQFF. The CDR3 bases are TGTGCCAGCAGCCCCATCTCCTACAATGAGCAGTTCTTC. Drawing the rest from reference TRBV5-4 and TRBJ2-1, the complete variable domain is ETGVTQSPTHLIKTRGQQVTLRCSSQSGHNTVSWYQQALGQGPQFIFQYYREEENGRGNFPPRFSGLQFPNYSSELNVNALELDDSALYLCASSPISYNEQFFGPGTRLTVL.

CDR3 in amino acids: CASSLEGNRIYEQYF. In nucleotides, the CDR3 is TGCGCCAGCAGCTTGGAGGGAAACCGTATCTACGAGCAGTACTTC. V usage is TRBV5-1 and J usage is TRBJ2-7; D unresolved. V was cut by 0 bases and J by 3 bases, with 13 bases left in between. The CDR3 is 15 amino acids. The germline CDR1 and CDR2 sequences are SGHRS and YFSETQ.

The chain links TRBV7-9 to TRBJ2-2; a possible D gene is TRBD1 (6 bases). Per the germline V gene, CDR1 is SEHNR and CDR2 is FQNEAQ (reference sequence). CDR3 size: 17 residues. V was cut by 1 base and J by 7 bases, with 19 bases left in between. In DNA, the CDR3 is TGTGCCAGCAGCTTAGGGATCAGACAGGTCCGCGGCGGGGAGCTGTTTTTT. This translates into CASSLGIRQVRGGELFF. Using reference TRBV7-9 and TRBJ2-2 for the parts outside the CDR3, the full variable domain is DTGVSQNPRHKITKRGQNVTFRCDPISEHNRLYWYRQTLGQGPEFLTYFQNEAQLEKSRLLSDRFSAERPKGSFSTLEIQRTEQGDSAMYLCASSLGIRQVRGGELFFGEGSRLTVL.

This clone was counted a single time. The chain has TRBV10-3 and TRBJ2-1, with D perhaps matching TRBD2 (6 bases). Between the trimmed V and J ends, which lost 6 bases and 5 bases, there was a span of 14 bases. In germline, CDR1 is ENHRY, CDR2 SYGVKD. The CDR3 has 14 amino acids. CDR3: CAISSGTQNNEQFF. The CDR3 DNA follows: TGTGCCATCAGCTCCGGGACTCAAAACAATGAGCAGTTCTTC.

This clone qualifies as large (0.1 to 1%). The rearrangement uses TRBV4-3 and TRBJ1-6; possibly TRBD1 for D (5 bases). The CDR3 runs to 15 residues. Germline V gene data show CDR1 as LGHNA and CDR2 as YSLEER. Trimming removed 0 bases from V and 10 bases from J, with 13 bases in between. The CDR3 here is CASSQDSGQGSPLHF. The CDR3 region has the DNA TGCGCCAGCAGCCAAGATTCAGGCCAGGGATCACCCCTCCACTTT.